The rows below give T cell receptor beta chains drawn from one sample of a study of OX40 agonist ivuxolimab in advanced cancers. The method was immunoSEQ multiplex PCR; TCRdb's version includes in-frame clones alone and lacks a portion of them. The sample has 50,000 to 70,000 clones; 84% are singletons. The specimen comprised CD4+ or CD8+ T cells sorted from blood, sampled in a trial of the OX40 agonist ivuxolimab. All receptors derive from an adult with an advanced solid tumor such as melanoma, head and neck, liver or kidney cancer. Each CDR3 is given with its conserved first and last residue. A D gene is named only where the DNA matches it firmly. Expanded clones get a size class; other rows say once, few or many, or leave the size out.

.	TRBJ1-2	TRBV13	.	TGTGCCAGCAGCTTAGGCCCTCGAGGTGGCTACACCTTC	CASSLGPRGGYTF
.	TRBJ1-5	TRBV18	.	TGTGCCAGCTCACCGAATCAGGGTAATCAGCCCCAGCATTTT	CASSPNQGNQPQHF
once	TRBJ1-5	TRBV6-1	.	TGTGCCAGCTCTAAAGGGGGGTTAGGATATCAGCCCCAGCATTTT	CASSKGGLGYQPQHF
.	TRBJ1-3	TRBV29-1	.	TGCAGCGTTGAAATACGGCTCTCTGGAAACACCATATATTTT	CSVEIRLSGNTIYF
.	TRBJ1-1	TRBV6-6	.	TGTGCCAGCCACTTTACAGGGAACACTGAAGCTTTCTTT	CASHFTGNTEAFF
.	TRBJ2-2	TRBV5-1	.	TGCGCCAGCAGCTTGTGGAAAGGGGGCACCGGGGAGCTGTTTTTT	CASSLWKGGTGELFF
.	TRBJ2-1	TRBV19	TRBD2	TGTGCCAGTAGTATAGATCCCTGGACTAGCGGGGCCTACAATGAGCAGTTCTTC	CASSIDPWTSGAYNEQFF
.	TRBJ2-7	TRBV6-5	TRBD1	TGTGCCAGCAGTTACACGGCAGGGGGACACTACGAGCAGTACTTC	CASSYTAGGHYEQYF
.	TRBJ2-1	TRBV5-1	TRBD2	TGCGCCAGCAGCTCCTCGGGGCTAGCGGGACACTCCTACAATGAGCAGTTCTTC	CASSSSGLAGHSYNEQFF
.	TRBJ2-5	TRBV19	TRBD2	TGTGCCAGTAGTATAGGGTCACTAGCGGGAGGGGTAGAGACCCAGTACTTC	CASSIGSLAGGVETQYF
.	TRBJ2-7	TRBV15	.	TGTGCCACCAGCAGAGAGACCCCCTACGAGCAGTACTTC	CATSRETPYEQYF
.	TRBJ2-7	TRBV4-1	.	TGCGCCAGCAGCCAAGCTCTCACAGGAACCTACGAGCAGTACTTC	CASSQALTGTYEQYF
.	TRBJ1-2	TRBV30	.	TGTGCCTGTTCTTCCCCCGGCAGAGTACTAAATGGCTACACCTTC	CACSSPGRVLNGYTF
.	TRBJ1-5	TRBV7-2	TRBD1	TGTGCCAGCAGCTCAACAGGGGGTTATCAGCCCCAGCATTTT	CASSSTGGYQPQHF
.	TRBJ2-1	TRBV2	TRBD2	TGTGCCAGCAGACAGCGGGGGGGCCAGAAGCAGTTCTTC	CASRQRGGQKQFF
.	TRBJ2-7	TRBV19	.	TGTGCCAGTAGTAGTTTGGAGTACGAGCAGTACTTC	CASSSLEYEQYF
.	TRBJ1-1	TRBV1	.	TGCACCAGCAGCCCACACCCTCTCGACCCAACACGGGGGGAAGCTTTCTTT	CTSSPHPLDPTRGEAFF
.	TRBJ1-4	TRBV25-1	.	TGTGCCAGCAGTGAATCGGGGCAAGCTAATGAAAAACTGTTTTTT	CASSESGQANEKLFF
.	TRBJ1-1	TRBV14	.	TGTGCCAGCAGCCAGGGAGGAAACACTGAAGCTTTCTTT	CASSQGGNTEAFF
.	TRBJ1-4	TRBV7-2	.	TGTGCCAGCAGCTTCACAGGGAATAATGAAAAACTGTTTTTT	CASSFTGNNEKLFF
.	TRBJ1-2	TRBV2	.	TGTGCCAGCAGTGAGGCCGGGTCCTATGGCTACACCTTC	CASSEAGSYGYTF
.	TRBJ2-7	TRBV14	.	TGTGCCAGCAGCCAGACTCTCCTTCGGGAGCAGTACTTC	CASSQTLLREQYF
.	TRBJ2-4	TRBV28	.	TGTGCCAGCACCCCAGGGATGCCGGCCAAAAACATTCAGTACTTC	CASTPGMPAKNIQYF
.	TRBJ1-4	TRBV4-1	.	TGCGCCAGCAGCCAGGGTGTGGGACAAACTAATGAAAAACTGTTTTTT	CASSQGVGQTNEKLFF
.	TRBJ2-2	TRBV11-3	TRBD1	TGTGCCAGCAGCCTTACCGGGACAGGTTCCGGGGAGCTGTTTTTT	CASSLTGTGSGELFF
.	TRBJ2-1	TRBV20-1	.	TGCAGTGCCTTCGGCCGGAATGAGCAGTTCTTC	CSAFGRNEQFF
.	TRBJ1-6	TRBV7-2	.	TGTGCCAGCAGCTTTAATTCGCCCCTCCACTTT	CASSFNSPLHF
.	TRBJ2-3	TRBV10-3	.	TGTGCCACCAGGGCGGAAAGCACAGATACGCAGTATTTT	CATRAESTDTQYF
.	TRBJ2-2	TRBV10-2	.	TGCGCCAGCAGTTTGGGTACCGGGGAGCTGTTTTTT	CASSLGTGELFF
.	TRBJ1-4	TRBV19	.	TGTGCCAGCACAGCAGGTAGGACGGATGAAAAACTGTTTTTT	CASTAGRTDEKLFF
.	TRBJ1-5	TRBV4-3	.	TGCGCCAGCAGCTATGAAACAGGGCAGCCCCAGCATTTT	CASSYETGQPQHF
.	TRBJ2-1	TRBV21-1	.	TGTGCCAGCAGCCCCCGGACTAGCGGGAGGTTCTACAATGAGCAGTTCTTC	CASSPRTSGRFYNEQFF
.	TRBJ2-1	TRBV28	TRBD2	TGTGCCAGCAGACCTCTAGCGGGAGGCGGCAATGAGCAGTTCTTC	CASRPLAGGGNEQFF